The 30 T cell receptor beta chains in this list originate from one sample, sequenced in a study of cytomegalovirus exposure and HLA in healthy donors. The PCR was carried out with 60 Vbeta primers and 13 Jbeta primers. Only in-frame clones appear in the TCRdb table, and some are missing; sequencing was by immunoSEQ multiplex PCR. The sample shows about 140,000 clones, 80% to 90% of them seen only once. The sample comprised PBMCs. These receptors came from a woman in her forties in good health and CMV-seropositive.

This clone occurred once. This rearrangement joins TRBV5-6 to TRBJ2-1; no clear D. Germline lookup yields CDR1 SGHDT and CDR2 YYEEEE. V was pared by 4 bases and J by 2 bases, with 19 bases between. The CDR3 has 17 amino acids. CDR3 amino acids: CASSPTFVSSPYNEQFF. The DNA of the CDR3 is TGTGCCAGCAGCCCAACATTCGTTTCGTCTCCCTACAATGAGCAGTTCTTC.

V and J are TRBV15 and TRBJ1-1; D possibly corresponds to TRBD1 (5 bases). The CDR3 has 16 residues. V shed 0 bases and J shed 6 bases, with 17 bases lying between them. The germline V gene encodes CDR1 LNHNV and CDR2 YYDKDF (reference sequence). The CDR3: CATSRDRRGVYSEAFF. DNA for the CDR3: TGTGCCACCAGCAGAGATCGACGGGGGGTTTATTCTGAAGCTTTCTTT.

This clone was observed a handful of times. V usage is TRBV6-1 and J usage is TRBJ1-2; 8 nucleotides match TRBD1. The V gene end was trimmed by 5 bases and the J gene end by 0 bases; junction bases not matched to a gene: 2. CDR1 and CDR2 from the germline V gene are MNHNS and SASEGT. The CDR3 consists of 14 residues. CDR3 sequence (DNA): TGTGCCAGCAGTCAACAGGGGGCTAACTATGGCTACACCTTC. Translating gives CASSQQGANYGYTF.

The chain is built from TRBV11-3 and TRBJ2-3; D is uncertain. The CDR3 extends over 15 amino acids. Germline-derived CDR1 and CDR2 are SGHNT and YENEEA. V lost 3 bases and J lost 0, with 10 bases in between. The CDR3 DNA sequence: TGTGCCAGCAGCTTTGGCGGAACTAGCACAGATACGCAGTATTTT. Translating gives CASSFGGTSTDTQYF.

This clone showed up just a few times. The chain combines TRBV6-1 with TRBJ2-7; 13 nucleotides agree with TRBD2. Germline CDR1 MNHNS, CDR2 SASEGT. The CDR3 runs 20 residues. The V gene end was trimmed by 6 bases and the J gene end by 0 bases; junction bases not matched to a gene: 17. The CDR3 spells CASSERGLAGAKRSSYEQYF. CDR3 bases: TGTGCCAGCAGCGAACGCGGACTAGCGGGGGCCAAGAGGAGCTCCTACGAGCAGTACTTC.

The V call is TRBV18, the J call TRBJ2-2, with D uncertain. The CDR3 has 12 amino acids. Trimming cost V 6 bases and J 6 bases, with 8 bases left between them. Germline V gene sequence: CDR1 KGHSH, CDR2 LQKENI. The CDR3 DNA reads TGTGCCAGCTCGCTGGCGGCCGGGGAGCTGTTTTTT. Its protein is CASSLAAGELFF. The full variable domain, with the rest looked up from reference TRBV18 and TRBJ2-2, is NAGVMQNPRHLVRRRGQEARLRCSPMKGHSHVYWYRQLPEEGLKFMVYLQKENIIDESGMPKERFSAEFPKEGPSILRIQQVVRGDSAAYFCASSLAAGELFFGEGSRLTVL.

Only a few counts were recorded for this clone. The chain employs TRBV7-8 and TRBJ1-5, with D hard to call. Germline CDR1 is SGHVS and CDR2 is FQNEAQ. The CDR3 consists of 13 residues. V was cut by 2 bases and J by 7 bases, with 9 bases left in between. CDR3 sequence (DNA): TGTGCCAGCAGCTTAAGACTTGGGCAGCCCCAGCATTTT. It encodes CASSLRLGQPQHF.

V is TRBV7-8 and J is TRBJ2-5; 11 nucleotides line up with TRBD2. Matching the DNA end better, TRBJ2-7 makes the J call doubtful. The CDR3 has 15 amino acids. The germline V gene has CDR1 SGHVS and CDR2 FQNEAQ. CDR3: CASSLALAGVYEQYF. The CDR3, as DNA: TGTGCCAGCAGCTTAGCACTAGCGGGAGTTTACGAGCAGTACTTC.

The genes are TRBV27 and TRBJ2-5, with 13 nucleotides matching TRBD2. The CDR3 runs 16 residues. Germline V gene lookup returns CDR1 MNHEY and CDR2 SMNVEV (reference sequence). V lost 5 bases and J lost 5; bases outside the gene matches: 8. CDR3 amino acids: CASSPGTSGTGETQYF. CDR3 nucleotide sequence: TGTGCCAGCAGTCCCGGGACTAGCGGGACGGGGGAGACCCAGTACTTC.

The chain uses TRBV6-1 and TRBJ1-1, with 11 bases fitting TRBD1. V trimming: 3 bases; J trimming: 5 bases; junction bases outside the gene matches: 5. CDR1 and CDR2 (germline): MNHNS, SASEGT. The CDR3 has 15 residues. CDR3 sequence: CASSDEDRGRTEAFF. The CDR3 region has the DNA TGTGCCAGCAGTGACGAGGACAGGGGGCGAACTGAAGCTTTCTTT.

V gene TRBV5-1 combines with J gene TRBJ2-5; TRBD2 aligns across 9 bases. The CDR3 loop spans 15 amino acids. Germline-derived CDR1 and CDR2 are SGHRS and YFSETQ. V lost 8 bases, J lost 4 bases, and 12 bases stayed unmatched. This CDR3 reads CASHKRGEQRETQYF. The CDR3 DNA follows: TGCGCCAGTCACAAGCGGGGGGAACAGAGAGAGACCCAGTACTTC.

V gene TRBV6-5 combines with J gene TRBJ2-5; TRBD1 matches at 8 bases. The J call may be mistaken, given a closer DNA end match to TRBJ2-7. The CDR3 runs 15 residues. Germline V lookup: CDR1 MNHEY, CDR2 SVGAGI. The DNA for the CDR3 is TGTGCCAGCACCCGGACAGGGCTAAACTCCTACGAGCAGTACTTC. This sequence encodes CASTRTGLNSYEQYF.

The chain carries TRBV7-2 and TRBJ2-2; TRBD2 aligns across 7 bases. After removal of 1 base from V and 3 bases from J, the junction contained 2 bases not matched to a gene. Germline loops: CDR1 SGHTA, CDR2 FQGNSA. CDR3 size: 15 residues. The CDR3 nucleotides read TGTGCCAGCAGCTTAGAACTAGCGTACACCGGGGAGCTGTTTTTT. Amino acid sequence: CASSLELAYTGELFF. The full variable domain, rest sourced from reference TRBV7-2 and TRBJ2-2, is GAGVSQSPSNKVTEKGKDVELRCDPISGHTALYWYRQSLGQGLEFLIYFQGNSAPDKSGLPSDRFSAERTGGSVSTLTIQRTQQEDSAVYLCASSLELAYTGELFFGEGSRLTVL.

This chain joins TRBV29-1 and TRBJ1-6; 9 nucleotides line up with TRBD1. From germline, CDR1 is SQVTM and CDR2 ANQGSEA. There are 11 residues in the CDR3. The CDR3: CGDRDGSPLHF. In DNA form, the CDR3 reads TGCGGGGACAGGGACGGTTCACCCCTCCACTTT.

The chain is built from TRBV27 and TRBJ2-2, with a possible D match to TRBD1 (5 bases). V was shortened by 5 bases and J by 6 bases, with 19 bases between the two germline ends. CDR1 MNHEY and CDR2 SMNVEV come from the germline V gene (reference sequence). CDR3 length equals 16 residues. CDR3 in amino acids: CASSRPTGAGSGELFF. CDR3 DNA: TGTGCCAGCAGTCGGCCTACAGGCGCCGGGTCCGGGGAGCTGTTTTTT.

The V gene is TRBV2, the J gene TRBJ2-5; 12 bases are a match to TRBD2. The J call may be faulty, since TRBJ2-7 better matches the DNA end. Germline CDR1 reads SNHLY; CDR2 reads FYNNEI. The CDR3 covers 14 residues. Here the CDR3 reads CASSVTSGGYEQYF. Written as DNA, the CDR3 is TGTGCCAGCAGTGTGACTAGCGGGGGCTACGAGCAGTACTTC.

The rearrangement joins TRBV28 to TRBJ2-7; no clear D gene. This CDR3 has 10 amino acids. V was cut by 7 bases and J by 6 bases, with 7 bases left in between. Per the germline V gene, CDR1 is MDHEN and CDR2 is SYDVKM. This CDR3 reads CASTLPEQYF. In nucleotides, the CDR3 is TGTGCCAGCACCCTCCCCGAGCAGTACTTC.

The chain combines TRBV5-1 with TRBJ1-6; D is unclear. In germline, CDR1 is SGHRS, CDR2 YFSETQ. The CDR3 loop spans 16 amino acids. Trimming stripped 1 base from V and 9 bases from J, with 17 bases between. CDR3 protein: CASSLTGNGISSPLHF. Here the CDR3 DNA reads TGCGCCAGCAGCTTGACGGGGAATGGAATATCTTCACCCCTCCACTTT.

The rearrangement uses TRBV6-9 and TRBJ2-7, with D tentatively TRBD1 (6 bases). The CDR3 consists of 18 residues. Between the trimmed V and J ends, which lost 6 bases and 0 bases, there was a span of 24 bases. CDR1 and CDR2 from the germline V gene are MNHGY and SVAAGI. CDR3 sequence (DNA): TGTGCCAGCAGCCCGGGACAAAGTTACCGTATAAGCTCCTACGAGCAGTACTTC. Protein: CASSPGQSYRISSYEQYF.

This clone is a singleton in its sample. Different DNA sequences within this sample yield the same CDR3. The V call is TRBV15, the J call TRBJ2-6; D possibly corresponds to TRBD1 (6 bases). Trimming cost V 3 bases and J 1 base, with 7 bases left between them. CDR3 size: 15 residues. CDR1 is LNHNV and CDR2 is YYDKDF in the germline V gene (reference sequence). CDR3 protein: CATSRTGSGANVLTF. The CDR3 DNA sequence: TGTGCCACCAGCAGGACAGGATCTGGGGCCAACGTCCTGACTTTC.

CDR3 DNA: TGTGCCTGGAGGAGAAATTACAATGAGCAGTTCTTC. It specifies CAWRRNYNEQFF. The J gene is TRBJ2-1, the V gene TRBV30; D not certain. Germline values: CDR1 GTSNPN, CDR2 SVGIG (reference sequence). The CDR3 is 12 amino acids. The V and J ends lost 3 bases and 4 bases respectively, with 7 bases between them.

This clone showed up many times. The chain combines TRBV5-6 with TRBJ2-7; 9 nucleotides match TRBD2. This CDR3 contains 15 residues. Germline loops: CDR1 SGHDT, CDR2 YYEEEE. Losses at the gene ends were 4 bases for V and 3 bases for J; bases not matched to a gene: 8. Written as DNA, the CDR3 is TGTGCCAGCAGCCTAGTTAGCGGGAGTTTCTACGAGCAGTACTTC. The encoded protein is CASSLVSGSFYEQYF.

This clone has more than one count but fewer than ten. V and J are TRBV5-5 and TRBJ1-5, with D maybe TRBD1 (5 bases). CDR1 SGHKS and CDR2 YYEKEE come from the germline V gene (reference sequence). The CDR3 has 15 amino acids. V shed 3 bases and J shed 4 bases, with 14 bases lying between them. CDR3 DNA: TGTGCCAGCAGCTGGGGTACAGGCCCTAATCAGCCCCAGCATTTT. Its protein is CASSWGTGPNQPQHF.

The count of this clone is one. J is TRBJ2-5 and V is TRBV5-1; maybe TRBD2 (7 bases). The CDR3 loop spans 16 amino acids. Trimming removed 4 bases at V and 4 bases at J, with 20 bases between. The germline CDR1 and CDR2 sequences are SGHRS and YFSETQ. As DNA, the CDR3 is TGCGCCAGCAGCGAGCAGATACGGGGGGCGGGAGAGACCCAGTACTTC. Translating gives CASSEQIRGAGETQYF.

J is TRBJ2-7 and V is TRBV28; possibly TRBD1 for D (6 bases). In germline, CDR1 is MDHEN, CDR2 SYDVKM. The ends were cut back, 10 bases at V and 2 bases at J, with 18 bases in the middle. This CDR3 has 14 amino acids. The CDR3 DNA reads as TGTGCCACCATTAAAGGGGGTGCGACCTACGAGCAGTACTTC. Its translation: CATIKGGATYEQYF.

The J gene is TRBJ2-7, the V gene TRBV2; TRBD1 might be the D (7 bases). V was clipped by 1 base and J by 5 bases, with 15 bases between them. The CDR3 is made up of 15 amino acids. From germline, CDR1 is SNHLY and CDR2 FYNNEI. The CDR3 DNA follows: TGTGCCAGCAGTGAAGGGGCCCAGGGGGGAGACGAGCAGTACTTC. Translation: CASSEGAQGGDEQYF.

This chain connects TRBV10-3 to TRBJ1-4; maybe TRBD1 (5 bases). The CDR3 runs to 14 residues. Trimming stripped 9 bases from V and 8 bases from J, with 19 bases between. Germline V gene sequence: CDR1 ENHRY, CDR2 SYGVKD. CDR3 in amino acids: CAIGKGLDREKLFF. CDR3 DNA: TGTGCCATTGGTAAGGGGTTGGATCGAGAAAAACTGTTTTTT.

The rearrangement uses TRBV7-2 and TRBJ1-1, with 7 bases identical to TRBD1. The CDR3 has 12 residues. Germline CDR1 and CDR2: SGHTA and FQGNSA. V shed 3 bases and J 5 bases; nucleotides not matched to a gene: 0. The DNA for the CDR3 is TGTGCCAGCAGCTTGACAGGGACTGAAGCTTTCTTT. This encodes CASSLTGTEAFF.

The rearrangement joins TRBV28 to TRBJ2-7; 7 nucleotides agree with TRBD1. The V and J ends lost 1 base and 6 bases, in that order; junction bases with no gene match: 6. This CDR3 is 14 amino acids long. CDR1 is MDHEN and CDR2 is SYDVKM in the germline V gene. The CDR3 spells CASSLSGGIIEQYF. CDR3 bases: TGTGCCAGCAGTTTATCAGGGGGAATAATCGAGCAGTACTTC.

CDR3 nucleotides: TGTGCCAGCAGCCAAGGACTAGCGGACCAAGAGACCCAGTACTTC. It yields the protein CASSQGLADQETQYF. This rearrangement joins TRBV7-8 to TRBJ2-5; 10 bases align to TRBD2. The ends lost 5 bases at V and 0 bases at J; junction bases unmatched: 3. The CDR3 totals 15 residues. Germline loops: CDR1 SGHVS, CDR2 FQNEAQ.